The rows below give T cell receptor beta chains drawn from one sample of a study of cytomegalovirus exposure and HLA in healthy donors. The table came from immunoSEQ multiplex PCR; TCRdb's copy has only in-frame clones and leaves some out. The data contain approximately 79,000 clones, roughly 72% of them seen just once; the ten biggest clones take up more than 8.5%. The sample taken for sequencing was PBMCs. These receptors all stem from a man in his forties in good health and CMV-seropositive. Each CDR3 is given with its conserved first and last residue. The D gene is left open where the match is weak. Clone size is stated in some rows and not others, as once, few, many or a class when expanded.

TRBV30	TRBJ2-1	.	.	TGTGCCTGGAGGCGGGACAGCCACAATGAGCAGTTCTTC	CAWRRDSHNEQFF
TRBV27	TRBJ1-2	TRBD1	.	TGTGCCAGCAGCCCCGACAGGGAAGCTAACTATGGCTACACCTTC	CASSPDREANYGYTF
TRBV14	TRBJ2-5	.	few	TGTGCCAGCAGCCAAGAAGCATCCGGGAGCTGGGGAGAGACCCAGTACTTC	CASSQEASGSWGETQYF
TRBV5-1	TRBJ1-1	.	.	TGCGCCAGCAGCACGGACGGGGGGAACACTGAAGCTTTCTTT	CASSTDGGNTEAFF
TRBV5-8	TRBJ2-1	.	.	TGTGCCAGCAGCGCCCCTGGGGCATACTCCTACAATGAGCAGTTCTTC	CASSAPGAYSYNEQFF
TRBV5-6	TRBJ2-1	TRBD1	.	TGTGCCAGCAGCTTGGGGGACAGGGGGCTTGAGCAGTTCTTC	CASSLGDRGLEQFF
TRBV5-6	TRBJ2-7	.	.	TGTGCCAGCAGCTCCTACACCGGGACAAATATCTACGAGCAGTACTTC	CASSSYTGTNIYEQYF
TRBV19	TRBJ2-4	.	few	TGTGCCAGTAGTAAACAGGGTCGGGGCCCCCCTATTCAGTACTTC	CASSKQGRGPPIQYF
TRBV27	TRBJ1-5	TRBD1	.	TGTGCCAGCAGTTTAACAGGGGGCTTCCAGCCCCAGCATTTT	CASSLTGGFQPQHF
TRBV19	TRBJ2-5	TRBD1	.	TGTGCCAGTAGCCGGGACAGACAAGAGACCCAGTACTTC	CASSRDRQETQYF
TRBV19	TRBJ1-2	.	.	TGTGCCAGTAGCCCTCCTGGCCGGGGAGGAGACTACACCTTC	CASSPPGRGGDYTF
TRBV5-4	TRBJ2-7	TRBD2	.	TGTGCCAGCAGCTCGCGTAGCGGGAAAAGCGAGCAGTACTTC	CASSSRSGKSEQYF
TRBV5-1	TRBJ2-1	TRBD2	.	TGCGCCAGCAGCTTGGACCTCAGGACTAGCGGATCCGAGCAGTTCTTC	CASSLDLRTSGSEQFF
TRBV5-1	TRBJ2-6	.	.	TGCGCCAGCAGCTTGGGTGCGGACATTTACTCTGGGGCCAACGTCCTGACTTTC	CASSLGADIYSGANVLTF
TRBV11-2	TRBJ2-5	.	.	TGTGCCAGCAGCCAAAGCGTTCCAGCGGGCGGATGGGAGACCCAGTACTTC	CASSQSVPAGGWETQYF
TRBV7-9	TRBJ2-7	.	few	TGTGCCAGCAGCTTAACCAGCTACTACGAGCAGTACTTC	CASSLTSYYEQYF
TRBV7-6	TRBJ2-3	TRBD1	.	TGTGCCAGCAGCTCTGGGGACAGGATGGATACGCAGTATTTT	CASSSGDRMDTQYF
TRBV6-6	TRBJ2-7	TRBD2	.	TGTGCCAGCGCTTCTAGCGGGGGCTCCTACGAGCAGTACTTC	CASASSGGSYEQYF
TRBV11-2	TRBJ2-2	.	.	TGTGCCAGCAGCTTAGCAGACAGAAGGGCCGGGGAGCTGTTTTTT	CASSLADRRAGELFF
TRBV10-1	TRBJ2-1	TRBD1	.	TGCGCCAGCAGTGAGTCCGGCGTCAGGGGGTCCTACAATGAGCAGTTCTTC	CASSESGVRGSYNEQFF
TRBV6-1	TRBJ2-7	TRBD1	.	TGTGCCAGCAGTGAAGTAAGGACAGGGGATCAGCAGTACTTC	CASSEVRTGDQQYF
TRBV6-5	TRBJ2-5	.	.	TGTGCCAGCACCTCCCTAGGGGAATCCGAGACCCAGTACTTC	CASTSLGESETQYF
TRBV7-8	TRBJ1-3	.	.	TGTGCCAGCAGCTTAGGGGCAGTCTCTGGAAACACCATATATTTT	CASSLGAVSGNTIYF
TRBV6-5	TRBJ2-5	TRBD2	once	TGTGCCAGCAGTCCCTTCAGCGGGGACCAAGAGACCCAGTACTTC	CASSPFSGDQETQYF
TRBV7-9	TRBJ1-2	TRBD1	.	TGTGCCAGCAGCTTAGCGGAGGGACAGTCATATGGCTACACCTTC	CASSLAEGQSYGYTF
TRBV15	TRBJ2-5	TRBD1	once	TGTGCCACCAGCCGGATCCCGACAGGGACAGAGACCCAGTACTTC	CATSRIPTGTETQYF
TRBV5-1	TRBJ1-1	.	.	TGCGCCAGCTCAATGAACACTGAAGCTTTCTTT	CASSMNTEAFF
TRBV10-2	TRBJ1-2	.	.	TGCGCCAGCAGGCAGGGTGACTATGGCTACACCTTC	CASRQGDYGYTF
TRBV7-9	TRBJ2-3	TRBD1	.	TGTGCCAGCAGCTTGGTCCCCTGGCGGCAGGGGGCTACAGATACGCAGTATTTT	CASSLVPWRQGATDTQYF
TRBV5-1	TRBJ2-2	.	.	TGCGCCAGCCGGAGACAGGACCCCAACGGGGAGCTGTTTTTT	CASRRQDPNGELFF
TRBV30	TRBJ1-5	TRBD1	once	TGTGCCTGGAGTTGGGACAGGGTGAATCAGCCCCAGCATTTT	CAWSWDRVNQPQHF
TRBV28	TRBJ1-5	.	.	TGTGCCAGCACATTGGAGCGAGGACCCCAGCATTTT	CASTLERGPQHF
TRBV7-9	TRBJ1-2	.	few	TGTTCCAGCAGCTACGACAAGGGGAACTATGGCTACACCTTC	CSSSYDKGNYGYTF
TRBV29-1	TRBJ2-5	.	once	TGCAGCGTTGCCCCTCGGGACATTCACCAAGAGACCCAGTACTTC	CSVAPRDIHQETQYF
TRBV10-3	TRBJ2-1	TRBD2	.	TGTGCCATCAGTGACCCGACTAGCGGGGGGGCCTTAAGTGGGAATGAGCAGTTCTTC	CAISDPTSGGALSGNEQFF
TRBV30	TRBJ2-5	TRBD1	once	TGTGCCTGGCCGGGGGGGGACCCCGGGACAGGGGCACAAGAGACCCAGTACTTC	CAWPGGDPGTGAQETQYF
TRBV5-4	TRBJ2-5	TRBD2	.	TGTGCCAGCAGCCCAGGGACTAGCGGGGGTTTCCAAGAGACCCAGTACTTC	CASSPGTSGGFQETQYF
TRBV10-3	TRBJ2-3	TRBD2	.	TGTGCCATCAGTGAGTTTGGGGGGGAAGATACGCAGTATTTT	CAISEFGGEDTQYF
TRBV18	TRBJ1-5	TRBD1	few	TGTGCCAGCTCACCGGGACAGGGAAAACTACAGCCCCAGCATTTT	CASSPGQGKLQPQHF
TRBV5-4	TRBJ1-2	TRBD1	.	TGTGCCAGCAGCTCCGGGACAGTCGATGGCTACACCTTC	CASSSGTVDGYTF
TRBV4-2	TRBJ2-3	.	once	TGTGCCAGCAGCCAAGAGGCTAGCAAGAATGTAGATACGCAGTATTTT	CASSQEASKNVDTQYF
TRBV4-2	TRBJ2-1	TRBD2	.	TGTGCCAGCAGCCAAGGAGGCGGGAGTCTGGGAAATGAGCAGTTCTTC	CASSQGGGSLGNEQFF